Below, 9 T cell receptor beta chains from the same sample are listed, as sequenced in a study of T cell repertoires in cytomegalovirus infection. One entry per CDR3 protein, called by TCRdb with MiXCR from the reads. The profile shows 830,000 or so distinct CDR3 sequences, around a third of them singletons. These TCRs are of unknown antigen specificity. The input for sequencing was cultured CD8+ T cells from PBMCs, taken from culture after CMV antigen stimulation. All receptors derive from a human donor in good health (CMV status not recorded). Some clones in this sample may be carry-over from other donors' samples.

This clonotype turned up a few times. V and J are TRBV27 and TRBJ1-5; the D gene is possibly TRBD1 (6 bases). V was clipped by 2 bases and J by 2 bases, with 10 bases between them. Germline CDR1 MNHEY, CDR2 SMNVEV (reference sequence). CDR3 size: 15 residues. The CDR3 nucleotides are TGTGCCAGCAGTTTAAATCCAGGGGGCAATCAGCCCCAGCATTTT. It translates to CASSLNPGGNQPQHF.

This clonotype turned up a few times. CDR3 coding DNA: TGTGCCAGTGAAGTCGGGGGCAATGAGCAGTTCTTC. Protein sequence: CASEVGGNEQFF. The rearrangement uses TRBV19 and TRBJ2-1, with D tentatively TRBD2 (6 bases). V was clipped by 8 bases and J by 6 bases, with 11 bases between them. This CDR3 has 12 amino acids. Germline V CDR1 and CDR2: LNHDA, SQIVND (reference sequence).

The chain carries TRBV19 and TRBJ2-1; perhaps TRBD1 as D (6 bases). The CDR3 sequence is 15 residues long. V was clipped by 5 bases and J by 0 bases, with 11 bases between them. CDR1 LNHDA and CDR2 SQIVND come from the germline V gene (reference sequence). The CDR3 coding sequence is TGTGCCAGTAGTGTACGACAGGCCTCCTACAATGAGCAGTTCTTC. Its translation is CASSVRQASYNEQFF.

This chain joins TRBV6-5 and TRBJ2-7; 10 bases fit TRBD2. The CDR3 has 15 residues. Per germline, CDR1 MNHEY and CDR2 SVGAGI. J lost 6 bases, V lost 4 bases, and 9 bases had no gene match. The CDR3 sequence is CASSSIAGGLLEQYF. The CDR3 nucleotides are TGTGCCAGCAGTTCGATAGCGGGGGGCCTCCTCGAGCAGTACTTC.

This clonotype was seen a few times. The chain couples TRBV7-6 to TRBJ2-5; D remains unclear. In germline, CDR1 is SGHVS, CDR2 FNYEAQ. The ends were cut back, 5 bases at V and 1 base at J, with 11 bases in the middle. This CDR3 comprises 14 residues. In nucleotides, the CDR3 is TGTGCCAGCAGCCCAGGACCAATCCAAGAGACCCAGTACTTC. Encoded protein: CASSPGPIQETQYF.

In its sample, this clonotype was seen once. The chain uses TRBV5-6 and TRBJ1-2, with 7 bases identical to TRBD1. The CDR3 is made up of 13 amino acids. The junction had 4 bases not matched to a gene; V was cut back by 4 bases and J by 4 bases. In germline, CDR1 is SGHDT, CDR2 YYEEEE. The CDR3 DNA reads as TGTGCCAGCAGCGGCTCAGGGGGCTATGGCTACACCTTC. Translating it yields CASSGSGGYGYTF.

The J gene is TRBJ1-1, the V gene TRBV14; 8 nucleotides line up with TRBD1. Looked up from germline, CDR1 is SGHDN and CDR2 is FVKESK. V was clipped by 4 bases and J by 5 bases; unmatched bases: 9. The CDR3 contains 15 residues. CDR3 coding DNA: TGTGCCAGCAGCCTGACAGGGGCCAAGGGGACTGAAGCTTTCTTT. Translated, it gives CASSLTGAKGTEAFF.

The CDR3 sequence: CASSFRLAGDATGELFF. The CDR3, as DNA: TGTGCCAGTAGTTTTCGACTAGCGGGGGACGCCACCGGGGAGCTGTTTTTT. This chain joins TRBV19 and TRBJ2-2; 12 positions match TRBD2. V was pared by 5 bases and J by 4 bases, with 8 bases of the junction left unmatched. Per the germline V gene, CDR1 is LNHDA and CDR2 is SQIVND (reference sequence). The CDR3 loop spans 17 amino acids. Together with reference TRBV19 and TRBJ2-2, the CDR3 gives the full variable domain: DGGITQSPKYLFRKEGQNVTLSCEQNLNHDAMYWYRQDPGQGLRLIYYSQIVNDFQKGDIAEGYSVSREKKESFPLTVTSAQKNPTAFYLCASSFRLAGDATGELFFGEGSRLTVL.

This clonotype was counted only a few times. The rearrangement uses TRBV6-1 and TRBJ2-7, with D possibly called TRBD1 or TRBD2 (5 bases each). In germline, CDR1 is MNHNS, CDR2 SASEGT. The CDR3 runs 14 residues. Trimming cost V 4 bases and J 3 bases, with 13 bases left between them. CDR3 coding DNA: TGTGCCAGCAGTGCCTCCGGGACGGTCTACGAGCAGTACTTC. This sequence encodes CASSASGTVYEQYF.